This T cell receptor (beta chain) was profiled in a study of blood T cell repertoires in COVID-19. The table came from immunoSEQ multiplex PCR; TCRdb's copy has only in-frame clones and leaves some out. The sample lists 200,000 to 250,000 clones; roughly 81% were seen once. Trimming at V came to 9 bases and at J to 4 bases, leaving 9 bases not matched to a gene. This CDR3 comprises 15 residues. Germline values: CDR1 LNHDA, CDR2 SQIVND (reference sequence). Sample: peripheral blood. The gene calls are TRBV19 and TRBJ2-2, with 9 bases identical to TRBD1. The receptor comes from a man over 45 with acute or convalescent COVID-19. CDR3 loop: CASLRDRDLTGELFF. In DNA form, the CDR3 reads TGTGCCAGCCTCCGGGACAGGGACCTCACCGGGGAGCTGTTTTTT.